These 29 T cell receptor beta chains were sequenced from one sample in a study of shared clonotypes between healthy human individuals. Naive CD8 cells lacked CD45RO and underwent positive selection for CCR7, leaving out terminally differentiated effector memory CD45RA+ cells. Generated by immunoSEQ multiplex PCR, the TCRdb table keeps only in-frame clones and is missing some. The sample includes approximately 2,200,000 clones, about 93% of them seen just once. Sequencing used naive CD8+ T cells from PBMCs. The receptors were sampled from a man younger than 30 in good health. Some clones in this sample may be carry-over from other donors' samples.

V and J are TRBV19 and TRBJ2-2; 8 bases are shared with TRBD2. The V segment lost 6 bases and the J segment 4 bases; nucleotides outside the gene matches: 10. Germline CDR1 is LNHDA and CDR2 is SQIVND (reference sequence). The CDR3 loop spans 16 amino acids. The CDR3 DNA is TGTGCCAGTAGATCCCCCAGCGGGAGATCCACCGGGGAGCTGTTTTTT. Translated, it gives CASRSPSGRSTGELFF.

The gene calls are TRBV28 and TRBJ1-1, with 7 bases aligning to TRBD1. Looked up from germline, CDR1 is MDHEN and CDR2 is SYDVKM. The ends lost 6 bases at V and 6 bases at J; junction bases unmatched: 4. This CDR3 is 12 amino acids long. DNA of the CDR3: TGTGCCAGCAGCCGCGACAGGGCTGAAGCTTTCTTT. The encoded protein is CASSRDRAEAFF.

The rearrangement uses TRBV15 and TRBJ1-1; no clear D gene. Trimming left V 3 bases short and J 8 bases short, with 19 bases between. This CDR3 region has 15 residues. Germline lookup yields CDR1 LNHNV and CDR2 YYDKDF (reference sequence). The CDR3, as DNA: TGTGCCACCAGCAGCGTGATAGTCGGACGGGGAGAAGCTTTCTTT. Translation gives CATSSVIVGRGEAFF.

The J gene is TRBJ2-1, the V gene TRBV11-2; unclear D gene. Trimming removed 1 base from V and 2 bases from J, with 12 bases in between. Per the germline V gene, CDR1 is SGHAT and CDR2 is FQNNGV. The CDR3 is 16 amino acids. CDR3 region: CASSLGPGWTYNEQFF. The DNA of the CDR3 is TGTGCCAGCAGCTTAGGCCCCGGGTGGACCTACAATGAGCAGTTCTTC. The full variable domain, rest sourced from reference TRBV11-2 and TRBJ2-1, is EAGVAQSPRYKIIEKRQSVAFWCNPISGHATLYWYQQILGQGPKLLIQFQNNGVVDDSQLPKDRFSAERLKGVDSTLKIQPAKLEDSAVYLCASSLGPGWTYNEQFFGPGTRLTVL.

The chain joins TRBV11-2 to TRBJ2-7; 9 bases agree with TRBD2. Germline V gene data show CDR1 as SGHAT and CDR2 as FQNNGV. The CDR3 has 17 residues. J lost 6 bases, V lost 1 base, and 13 bases had no gene match. The CDR3 loop is CASSLVGTLAGVLEQYF. The DNA of the CDR3 is TGTGCCAGCAGCTTAGTTGGAACCTTAGCGGGAGTTCTCGAGCAGTACTTC.

The chain recombines TRBV11-2 with TRBJ2-3; 7 bases are a match to TRBD2. Germline lookup yields CDR1 SGHAT and CDR2 FQNNGV. J was trimmed by 4 bases and V by 5 bases; bases with no gene match: 12. This CDR3 spans 16 amino acids. The DNA of the CDR3 is TGTGCCAGCAGCCCATTCGCGGGAGATGAGTCAGATACGCAGTATTTT. The encoded protein is CASSPFAGDESDTQYF.

J is TRBJ2-5 and V is TRBV30, with a tentative D call TRBD1 (6 bases). The CDR3 is 15 residues long. Germline V lookup: CDR1 GTSNPN, CDR2 SVGIG (reference sequence). The V end lost 1 base, the J end lost 1 base, and 13 bases lay between the germline ends. CDR3 nucleotide sequence: TGTGCCTGGAGTGACTACAGGGCCCCCCAAGAGACCCAGTACTTC. Residues: CAWSDYRAPQETQYF.

The chain combines TRBV27 with TRBJ1-2; 8 nucleotides line up with TRBD1. The V and J ends lost 5 bases and 3 bases, in that order; junction bases with no gene match: 2. The CDR3 runs to 13 residues. From germline, CDR1 is MNHEY and CDR2 SMNVEV (reference sequence). CDR3 coding DNA: TGTGCCAGCAGTCCAGGGGGCGACTATGGCTACACCTTC. It yields the protein CASSPGGDYGYTF.

This clone was detected only once. This chain joins TRBV28 and TRBJ1-2; D possibly corresponds to TRBD1 (5 bases). The V gene lost 3 bases and the J gene lost 4 bases, with 18 bases spanning the gap. In germline, CDR1 is MDHEN, CDR2 SYDVKM. This CDR3 is built from 16 residues. For the CDR3, the DNA is TGTGCCAGCAGTTTTGTAGTAGGAGGGGCGGGCTATGGCTACACCTTC. As protein: CASSFVVGGAGYGYTF.

The chain uses TRBV27 and TRBJ1-4; D unresolved. With 2 bases removed from V and 3 bases from J, the gap between germline ends came to 7 bases. CDR1 is MNHEY and CDR2 is SMNVEV in the germline V gene (reference sequence). The CDR3 is 14 residues long. The CDR3 spells CASSLNGANEKLFF. The CDR3 DNA follows: TGTGCCAGCAGTTTAAACGGGGCTAATGAAAAACTGTTTTTT.

In the case of this clone: Other DNA sequences in the same sample also yield this CDR3. The chain recombines TRBV5-6 with TRBJ1-1; D is ambiguous. V lost 0 bases to trimming and J lost 8 bases, with 5 bases between them. CDR1 and CDR2 from the germline V gene are SGHDT and YYEEEE. The CDR3 covers 11 residues. The CDR3 DNA follows: TGTGCCAGCAGCTTGGGTGGGGAAGCTTTCTTT. Protein sequence: CASSLGGEAFF. Variable domain in full (rest from reference TRBV5-6 and TRBJ1-1): DAGVTQSPTHLIKTRGQQVTLRCSPKSGHDTVSWYQQALGQGPQFIFQYYEEEERQRGNFPDRFSGHQFPNYSSELNVNALLLGDSALYLCASSLGGEAFFGQGTRLTVV.

This clone was seen a handful of times. This chain uses TRBV27 with TRBJ1-1; 8 positions match TRBD1. Germline CDR1 reads MNHEY; CDR2 reads SMNVEV (reference sequence). V dropped 5 bases and J dropped 1; count of bases not matched to a gene: 6. The CDR3 is 15 residues long. The CDR3 reads CASSIRTGPNTEAFF. CDR3 sequence (DNA): TGTGCCAGCAGTATACGGACAGGGCCGAACACTGAAGCTTTCTTT.

The table lists this clone with a count of one. J is TRBJ2-5 and V is TRBV19; 10 positions agree with TRBD1. The CDR3 consists of 14 residues. With 6 bases clipped from V and 4 bases from J, the junction kept 5 bases outside the gene matches. CDR1 and CDR2 from the germline V gene are LNHDA and SQIVND (reference sequence). Here the CDR3 reads CASSLRDRGETQYF. CDR3 DNA sequence: TGTGCCAGTAGCCTCCGGGACAGGGGAGAGACCCAGTACTTC.

This chain joins TRBV29-1 and TRBJ2-2, with 10 bases lining up with TRBD1. This CDR3 has 13 residues. Germline CDR1 is SQVTM and CDR2 is ANQGSEA. Losses at the gene ends were 8 bases for V and 4 bases for J; bases not matched to a gene: 4. This CDR3 reads CSYRDRGTGELFF. CDR3 DNA sequence: TGCAGCTACCGGGACAGGGGCACCGGGGAGCTGTTTTTT.

The chain is built from TRBV6-6 and TRBJ2-4; D is possibly TRBD1 (6 bases). V lost 6 bases and J lost 6, with 15 bases in between. Germline CDR1 and CDR2: MNHNY and SVGAGI (reference sequence). The CDR3 has 14 amino acids. DNA of the CDR3: TGTGCCAGCAGCCCGACCTCCAGGGGAAACATTCAGTACTTC. Amino acids: CASSPTSRGNIQYF.

V and J are TRBV28 and TRBJ2-7; 7 bases fit TRBD2. Germline loops: CDR1 MDHEN, CDR2 SYDVKM. The CDR3 has 12 amino acids. V lost 9 bases, J lost 0 bases, and 2 bases stayed unmatched. DNA of the CDR3: TGTGCCAGTGGGAGGGTCTCCTACGAGCAGTACTTC. Protein product: CASGRVSYEQYF.

The J gene is TRBJ1-5, the V gene TRBV5-8; 8 bases agree with TRBD1. With 4 bases clipped from V and 6 bases from J, the junction kept 3 bases outside the gene matches. CDR1 is SGHTS, CDR2 YDEGEE, per germline. The CDR3 runs 13 residues. The CDR3 here is CASSKDRVQPQHF. Here the CDR3 DNA reads TGTGCCAGCAGCAAGGACAGGGTTCAGCCCCAGCATTTT.

This clone was seen just once. The chain joins TRBV19 to TRBJ1-5, with D tentatively TRBD1 (5 bases). Deletions cut 6 bases from V and 4 bases from J, with 16 bases between. The germline V gene encodes CDR1 LNHDA and CDR2 SQIVND (reference sequence). CDR3 length: 15 amino acids. The CDR3 here is CASSPIGANNQPQHF. For the CDR3, the DNA is TGTGCCAGTAGCCCAATCGGGGCGAATAATCAGCCCCAGCATTTT.

The gene calls are TRBV12-5 and TRBJ1-2; D unresolved. V dropped 4 bases and J dropped 1 base, with 16 bases sitting between them. In germline, CDR1 is LGHNT, CDR2 FRNRAP. CDR3 length: 16 residues. CDR3 residues: CASGSPGRGGNYGYTF. The CDR3 DNA reads as TGTGCTAGTGGTTCGCCCGGGCGAGGCGGTAACTATGGCTACACCTTC.

In nucleotides, the CDR3 is TGTGCCATCAGTGTAGCCCTAGCCGCAGATACGCAGTATTTT. This sequence encodes CAISVALAADTQYF. The rearrangement uses TRBV10-3 and TRBJ2-3; weak D call: TRBD2 (5 bases). The CDR3 has 14 amino acids. Trimming pared 4 bases from V and 4 bases from J, leaving 12 bases between. CDR1 is ENHRY and CDR2 is SYGVKD in the germline V gene.

This clone was recorded once. The CDR3 protein is CASSLTTGETGELFF. The CDR3 DNA follows: TGTGCCAGCAGCCTAACCACCGGGGAAACCGGGGAGCTGTTTTTT. The rearrangement links TRBV7-9 to TRBJ2-2; tentatively, D is TRBD2 (5 bases). Trimming left V 5 bases short and J 5 bases short, with 15 bases between. From germline, CDR1 is SEHNR and CDR2 FQNEAQ (reference sequence). This CDR3 contains 15 residues.

The J gene is TRBJ2-7, the V gene TRBV7-2; 11 positions agree with TRBD2. The CDR3 runs to 18 residues. V gave up 4 bases and J gave up 3 bases; unmatched junction bases: 14. Germline V gene data show CDR1 as SGHTA and CDR2 as FQGNSA. DNA of the CDR3: TGTGCCAGCAGCTCCCGGACTAGCGGGTTAGCGAGGCACTACGAGCAGTACTTC. Its protein is CASSSRTSGLARHYEQYF. Filled out from reference TRBV7-2 and TRBJ2-7, the complete variable domain reads GAGVSQSPSNKVTEKGKDVELRCDPISGHTALYWYRQSLGQGLEFLIYFQGNSAPDKSGLPSDRFSAERTGGSVSTLTIQRTQQEDSAVYLCASSSRTSGLARHYEQYFGPGTRLTVT.

The chain uses TRBV20-1 and TRBJ2-7; the D gene is possibly TRBD2 (5 bases). The CDR3 length is 11 residues. Germline V gene sequence: CDR1 DFQATT, CDR2 SNEGSKA (reference sequence). V dropped 5 bases and J dropped 3 bases, with 8 bases sitting between them. This CDR3 is CSAPRDYEQYF. The CDR3 DNA reads as TGCAGTGCTCCCCGGGACTACGAGCAGTACTTC.

This clone was recorded only once. The genes are TRBV5-4 and TRBJ2-1; TRBD1 matches at 8 bases. The CDR3 sequence is 16 residues long. Germline-derived CDR1 and CDR2 are SGHNT and YYREEE (reference sequence). Losses at the gene ends were 5 bases for V and 6 bases for J; bases not matched to a gene: 13. The CDR3 bases are TGTGCCAGCAGAGTCAGGGGGCGCGCAGGTGGCAATGAGCAGTTCTTC. This translates into CASRVRGRAGGNEQFF.

The chain couples TRBV4-3 to TRBJ2-1; 7 bases align to TRBD2. CDR1 is LGHNA, CDR2 YSLEER, per germline. The CDR3 contains 15 residues. V lost 3 bases and J lost 4; bases outside the gene matches: 6. The CDR3 nucleotides are TGCGCCAGCAGCCAGGGGGGAGGGTTTTACAATGAGCAGTTCTTC. This codes for CASSQGGGFYNEQFF.

The chain carries TRBV27 and TRBJ2-7, with 7 bases lining up with TRBD2. Germline V lookup: CDR1 MNHEY, CDR2 SMNVEV (reference sequence). The junction had 13 bases not matched to a gene; V was cut back by 1 base and J by 7 bases. The CDR3 runs 16 residues. As DNA, the CDR3 is TGTGCCAGCAGTTTATTACGGGGACGGGGGGTGGATGAGCAGTACTTC. Residues: CASSLLRGRGVDEQYF.

This clone came up once. This sample includes further DNA sequences coding for the same CDR3. The V and J genes are TRBV9 and TRBJ2-2; no definite D call. This CDR3 comprises 11 residues. Germline CDR1 is SGDLS and CDR2 is YYNGEE. The V and J ends lost 3 bases and 7 bases respectively, with 4 bases between them. This CDR3 reads CASSASGELFF. The CDR3 nucleotides are TGTGCCAGCAGCGCGAGCGGGGAGCTGTTTTTT.

The rearrangement uses TRBV28 and TRBJ2-3; 10 bases agree with TRBD1. Looked up from germline, CDR1 is MDHEN and CDR2 is SYDVKM. V gave up 8 bases and J gave up 10 bases; unmatched junction bases: 3. There are 11 residues in the CDR3. Written as DNA, the CDR3 is TGTGCCAGCGGGACAGGGGTTGCGCAGTATTTT. Amino acids: CASGTGVAQYF.

The V gene is TRBV6-1, the J gene TRBJ2-3; D perhaps matches TRBD1 (6 bases). V lost 1 base, J lost 0 bases, and 11 bases lay in between. There are 16 residues in the CDR3. The germline V gene has CDR1 MNHNS and CDR2 SASEGT. The chain's CDR3 is CASSEGQGFSTDTQYF. CDR3 bases: TGTGCCAGCAGTGAAGGGCAGGGGTTTAGCACAGATACGCAGTATTTT.